A single sample gave rise to the 30 T cell receptor beta chains below, sequenced in a study of blood T cells in healthy people across ages. Primers used in a second PCR of roughly 6 to 12 cycles were a sample-barcoded 5' primer and a J-beta primer mix. TCRdb reanalysed the 5' RACE reads using MiXCR and keeps one entry per CDR3 protein. Of around 1,000,000 distinct CDR3 sequences in the sample, about 25% were seen once. This sample was shared with a second study, whose subject was T cells of mothers and their children.

The sample consisted of blood. The origin of the receptors is a girl aged 2 to 10 in good health.

V is TRBV15 and J is TRBJ2-7; the match to TRBD2 covers 9 bases. Germline V CDR1 and CDR2: LNHNV, YYDKDF (reference sequence). CDR3 length equals 15 residues. V dropped 3 bases and J dropped 0; count of bases not matched to a gene: 3. The CDR3 here is CATSSEREVSYEQYF. In nucleotides, the CDR3 is TGTGCCACCAGCAGCGAGCGGGAGGTCTCCTACGAGCAGTACTTC.

This clonotype came up a few times. An end of the junction does not agree with germline; a read error may underlie this. The rearrangement joins TRBV25-1 to TRBJ2-5; D remains unclear. Germline loops: CDR1 MGHDK, CDR2 SYGVNS. The CDR3 extends over 15 amino acids. CDR3 DNA sequence: TGTGCCAGCAGTGAATCTCAGCCGGGTGAGGAGACCCGGTACTTC. Translating gives CASSESQPGEETRYF.

In this sample, this clonotype turned up many times. The chain has TRBV9 and TRBJ2-3; 9 positions match TRBD2. V shed 3 bases, J shed 4 bases, and the junction held 6 bases outside the gene matches. The germline V gene has CDR1 SGDLS and CDR2 YYNGEE. The CDR3 consists of 15 residues. The CDR3 spells CASSGRGGDADTQYF. CDR3 bases: TGTGCCAGCAGCGGACGCGGGGGGGACGCAGATACGCAGTATTTT.

The sample holds many counts of this clonotype. The chain recombines TRBV27 with TRBJ2-7, with 7 bases lining up with TRBD1. Germline lookup yields CDR1 MNHEY and CDR2 SMNVEV (reference sequence). The CDR3 has 14 amino acids. After removal of 3 bases from V and 1 base from J, the junction contained 3 bases not matched to a gene. For the CDR3, the DNA is TGTGCCAGCAGTTTGGACAGGTTATCCTACGAGCAGTACTTC. Amino acid sequence: CASSLDRLSYEQYF.

This chain links TRBV28 with TRBJ2-1; 10 bases map to TRBD2. The V gene's germline CDR1 is MDHEN and CDR2 SYDVKM. CDR3 length: 15 amino acids. The V and J ends lost 3 bases and 7 bases, in that order; junction bases with no gene match: 6. Here the CDR3 reads CASSFGLAGANEQFF. DNA for the CDR3: TGTGCCAGCAGTTTTGGGCTAGCGGGAGCTAATGAGCAGTTCTTC.

The V and J genes are TRBV20-1 and TRBJ1-2, with no clear D. From germline, CDR1 is DFQATT and CDR2 SNEGSKA (reference sequence). The CDR3 is 13 amino acids. The V gene lost 6 bases and the J gene lost 3 bases, with 14 bases spanning the gap. CDR3 coding DNA: TGCAGTGCCTTTCTGGGAGACCACTATGGCTACACCTTC. Protein: CSAFLGDHYGYTF.

This clonotype was detected only a few times. The chain combines TRBV7-2 with TRBJ2-3; D possibly corresponds to TRBD1 (6 bases). CDR1 SGHTA and CDR2 FQGNSA come from the germline V gene. The V gene lost 1 base and the J gene lost 0 bases, with 14 bases spanning the gap. The CDR3 length is 17 residues. The CDR3 loop reads CASSLGGTGLSTDTQYF. The CDR3 DNA is TGTGCCAGCAGCTTAGGAGGAACAGGGCTGAGCACAGATACGCAGTATTTT. Full variable domain (remainder filled in from reference TRBV7-2 and TRBJ2-3): GAGVSQSPSNKVTEKGKDVELRCDPISGHTALYWYRQSLGQGLEFLIYFQGNSAPDKSGLPSDRFSAERTGGSVSTLTIQRTQQEDSAVYLCASSLGGTGLSTDTQYFGPGTRLTVL.

The chain has TRBV14 and TRBJ2-7; unclear D gene. The germline V and J ends were trimmed by 1 base and 3 bases, with 10 bases remaining between them. Germline V gives CDR1 SGHDN, CDR2 FVKESK. There are 14 residues in the CDR3. For the CDR3, the DNA is TGTGCCAGCAGCCAAGTGGGCATCCTCTACGAGCAGTACTTC. Translated: CASSQVGILYEQYF. Combining the CDR3 with reference TRBV14 and TRBJ2-7 gives the whole variable domain EAGVTQFPSHSVIEKGQTVTLRCDPISGHDNLYWYRRVMGKEIKFLLHFVKESKQDESGMPNNRFLAERTGGTYSTLKVQPAELEDSGVYFCASSQVGILYEQYFGPGTRLTVT.

The rearrangement uses TRBV5-1 and TRBJ2-7; D remains unclear. V shed 5 bases and J shed 0 bases, with 12 bases lying between them. The germline V gene encodes CDR1 SGHRS and CDR2 YFSETQ. The CDR3 contains 14 residues. The CDR3 sequence is CASRSTTSSYEQYF. The CDR3 DNA follows: TGCGCCAGCAGATCGACCACAAGCTCCTACGAGCAGTACTTC.

This chain joins TRBV12-3 or TRBV12-4 and TRBJ1-5, with D perhaps TRBD1 (6 bases). The V end was cut by 1 base, the J end by 4 bases, with 17 bases between. CDR3 length equals 17 residues. The CDR3 region is CASSLGGGGGTNQPQHF. The CDR3 coding sequence is TGTGCCAGCAGTTTAGGGGGGGGAGGGGGGACTAATCAGCCCCAGCATTTT.

The rearrangement uses TRBV24-1 and TRBJ2-7, with D unclear. The CDR3 sequence is 13 residues long. V was shortened by 1 base and J by 5 bases, with 8 bases between the two germline ends. Germline-derived CDR1 and CDR2 are KGHDR and SFDVKD. The CDR3 region has the DNA TGTGCCACCAGTGATTTTGATTCGGACGAGCAGTACTTC. This translates into CATSDFDSDEQYF.

This clonotype turned up a few times. The V gene is TRBV25-1, the J gene TRBJ1-4; TRBD1 aligns across 7 bases. The CDR3 is 13 residues long. V gave up 6 bases and J gave up 7 bases; unmatched junction bases: 5. CDR1 is MGHDK, CDR2 SYGVNS, per germline. CDR3 in amino acids: CASRGQEGEKLFF. For the CDR3, the DNA is TGTGCCAGCAGAGGACAGGAGGGTGAAAAACTGTTTTTT. The variable domain in full, with the rest retrieved from reference TRBV25-1 and TRBJ1-4, is EADIYQTPRYLVIGTGKKITLECSQTMGHDKMYWYQQDPGMELHLIHYSYGVNSTEKGDLSSESTVSRIRTEHFPLTLESARPSHTSQYLCASRGQEGEKLFFGSGTQLSVL.

CDR3 DNA sequence: TGCAGTGCTGGACCGGGAGGGTTGGCCTACGAGCAGTACTTC. Translated: CSAGPGGLAYEQYF. The rearrangement uses TRBV20-1 and TRBJ2-5; the match to TRBD2 covers 8 bases. The J call is in doubt because the DNA end fits TRBJ2-7 better. The CDR3 contains 14 residues. CDR1 DFQATT and CDR2 SNEGSKA come from the germline V gene (reference sequence).

This clonotype was counted a few times. The chain employs TRBV29-1 and TRBJ1-5, with TRBD1 as a possible D gene (6 bases). The length of the CDR3 is 13 residues. CDR1 SQVTM and CDR2 ANQGSEA come from the germline V gene. The V and J ends lost 2 bases and 7 bases respectively, with 12 bases between them. The CDR3 region has the DNA TGCAGCGTTGAAATGGGGGCAGGGCAGCCCCAGCATTTT. This codes for CSVEMGAGQPQHF.

V is TRBV20-1 and J is TRBJ2-5; 8 bases agree with TRBD2. The germline V gene has CDR1 DFQATT and CDR2 SNEGSKA (reference sequence). The CDR3 totals 14 residues. After removal of 1 base from V and 4 bases from J, the junction contained 5 bases not matched to a gene. The CDR3 nucleotides are TGCAGTGCTAGAGGGCTAGCGGGCCCAGAGACCCAGTACTTC. Protein sequence: CSARGLAGPETQYF.

V is TRBV20-1 and J is TRBJ2-1; TRBD2 matches 12 bases. Germline CDR1 DFQATT, CDR2 SNEGSKA (reference sequence). The CDR3 consists of 16 residues. Germline trimming cut 3 bases from V and 5 bases from J; bases unmatched to any gene: 8. For the CDR3, the DNA is TGCAGTGCTAGGAGGCTAGCGGGAGGGCTCGACAATGAGCAGTTCTTC. Protein: CSARRLAGGLDNEQFF.

This clonotype was detected only a few times. An end of the junction differs from the germline gene, which may be a read error. The chain recombines TRBV6-1 with TRBJ2-1; 10 bases agree with TRBD2. The germline V gene encodes CDR1 MNHNS and CDR2 SASEGT. The CDR3 sequence is 17 residues long. This CDR3 reads CASSQTSGTGSYNEQSF. The CDR3 bases are TGTGCCAGCAGCCAAACTAGCGGGACGGGCTCCTACAATGAGCAGTCCTTC.

This clonotype was seen a handful of times. The rearrangement uses TRBV7-9 and TRBJ2-1; D is ambiguous. Germline V CDR1 and CDR2: SEHNR, FQNEAQ (reference sequence). This CDR3 comprises 13 residues. V was cut by 6 bases and J by 8 bases, with 14 bases left in between. The CDR3 loop reads CASSPPNGDEQFF. The DNA for the CDR3 is TGTGCCAGCAGTCCCCCCAATGGGGATGAGCAGTTCTTC.

V usage is TRBV5-1 and J usage is TRBJ2-5, with 9 bases matching TRBD2. The V gene's germline CDR1 is SGHRS and CDR2 YFSETQ. The V gene end was trimmed by 4 bases and the J gene end by 3 bases; junction bases not matched to a gene: 13. The CDR3 is 17 residues long. The CDR3 spells CASSPWGWTSEEETQYF. DNA for the CDR3: TGCGCCAGCAGCCCTTGGGGATGGACTAGCGAGGAAGAGACCCAGTACTTC. Drawing the rest from reference TRBV5-1 and TRBJ2-5, the complete variable domain is KAGVTQTPRYLIKTRGQQVTLSCSPISGHRSVSWYQQTPGQGLQFLFEYFSETQRNKGNFPGRFSGRQFSNSRSEMNVSTLELGDSALYLCASSPWGWTSEEETQYFGPGTRLLVL.

This clonotype has just a few counts. The chain joins TRBV12-3 or TRBV12-4 to TRBJ2-7; D ambiguous. The CDR3 has 14 residues. The V gene lost 6 bases and the J gene lost 3 bases, with 15 bases spanning the gap. The DNA of the CDR3 is TGTGCCAGCAGCCTAGGCTATTCAGGCTACGAGCAGTACTTC. It encodes CASSLGYSGYEQYF.

In its sample, this clonotype was seen a few times. The J gene is TRBJ2-2, the V gene TRBV6-2 or TRBV6-3; 8 nucleotides agree with TRBD2. The germline V gene has CDR1 MNHEY and CDR2 SVGEGT. Trimming cost V 5 bases and J 5 bases; bases outside gene matches: 10. This CDR3 comprises 16 residues. The CDR3 nucleotides read TGTGCCAGCAGTCCCCTAGCGGGTGGCGGGACCGGGGAGCTGTTTTTT. Protein product: CASSPLAGGGTGELFF.

V is TRBV29-1 and J is TRBJ1-2; unclear D gene. V lost 4 bases and J lost 8, with 14 bases in between. Germline-derived CDR1 and CDR2 are SQVTM and ANQGSEA. The CDR3 runs to 12 residues. The CDR3 sequence is CSVGRRTGGYTF. The CDR3 nucleotides are TGCAGCGTTGGACGTCGGACGGGCGGCTACACCTTC.

The chain has TRBV10-2 and TRBJ2-5; D gene uncertain. Near its end, the DNA agrees better with TRBJ2-1, so the J call may be wrong. Germline V gives CDR1 WSHSY, CDR2 SAAADI. This CDR3 is built from 12 residues. The CDR3, as DNA: TGCGCCAGCAGTGAGTCGGCTGACACGCAGTTCTTC. Translation: CASSESADTQFF.

There are a few counts of this clonotype. This chain uses TRBV27 with TRBJ1-5; maybe TRBD1 (5 bases). V was cut by 3 bases and J by 4 bases, with 13 bases left in between. The CDR3 contains 15 residues. Germline V lookup: CDR1 MNHEY, CDR2 SMNVEV (reference sequence). CDR3 loop: CASSFGGLGNQPQHF. The CDR3 region has the DNA TGTGCCAGCAGTTTCGGGGGACTTGGGAATCAGCCCCAGCATTTT.

The V gene is TRBV6-6, the J gene TRBJ1-1, with a weak D call TRBD1 (6 bases). Germline V gene sequence: CDR1 MNHNY, CDR2 SVGAGI (reference sequence). The germline V and J ends were trimmed by 6 bases and 1 base, with 21 bases remaining between them. This CDR3 contains 17 residues. Here the CDR3 reads CASSPPALDSWNTEAFF. In nucleotides, the CDR3 is TGTGCCAGCAGCCCACCTGCCCTGGACAGTTGGAACACTGAAGCTTTCTTT.

The chain has TRBV10-3 and TRBJ2-5; either TRBD1 or TRBD2 may supply D (5 bases each). The V gene lost 2 bases and the J gene lost 5 bases, with 18 bases spanning the gap. Germline-derived CDR1 and CDR2 are ENHRY and SYGVKD. CDR3 size: 16 residues. The chain's CDR3 is CAISEGPAGTLETQYF. The CDR3 DNA is TGTGCCATCAGTGAGGGGCCGGCAGGGACCCTGGAGACCCAGTACTTC.

The rearrangement links TRBV7-2 to TRBJ2-1; the D is unclear. V gave up 5 bases and J gave up 8 bases, with 16 bases separating them. CDR1 is SGHTA, CDR2 FQGNSA, per germline. The length of the CDR3 is 14 residues. CDR3 DNA: TGTGCCAGCAGCCTTTCTCCTTCACTTGATGAGCAGTTCTTC. It yields the protein CASSLSPSLDEQFF.

This rearrangement joins TRBV4-1 to TRBJ1-6; D perhaps matches TRBD1 (6 bases). CDR1 and CDR2 (germline): MGHRA, YSYEKL. The CDR3 has 15 residues. V lost 5 bases and J 9 bases, leaving 17 bases between the germline ends. The CDR3 coding sequence is TGCGCCAGCAGCTATTTAGTGGGGGCGCGTTCACCCCTCCACTTT. It specifies CASSYLVGARSPLHF.

The rearrangement uses TRBV10-3 and TRBJ1-1; D perhaps matches TRBD1 (5 bases). The CDR3 length is 14 residues. V lost 3 bases, J lost 5 bases, and 13 bases lay in between. Germline V gene data show CDR1 as ENHRY and CDR2 as SYGVKD. In nucleotides, the CDR3 is TGTGCCATCAGTGACCAGGGAGGTTATACTGAAGCTTTCTTT. Its protein product is CAISDQGGYTEAFF.

The rearrangement joins TRBV11-2 to TRBJ2-1; 11 bases match TRBD2. The CDR3 length is 20 residues. Germline CDR1 SGHAT, CDR2 FQNNGV. Trimming cost V 1 base and J 1 base; bases outside gene matches: 12. CDR3 amino acids: CASSLVLAGGGVGSYNEQFF. In DNA, the CDR3 is TGTGCCAGCAGCTTAGTCCTAGCGGGGGGCGGGGTTGGGTCCTACAATGAGCAGTTCTTC.